These 9 T cell receptor beta chains originate from one sample sequenced in a study of T-cell memory formation after mild COVID-19. TCRdb passed the 5' RACE reads through MiXCR, listing each CDR3 protein once. The sample yields about 560,000 distinct CDR3 sequences, approximately 21% seen once. Sample: PBMCs or a T cell subset sorted from them (not recorded which). Source of these receptors: an adult woman who had mild COVID-19 (a few samples of this study predate the infection). Cell type and time point are not known.

This clonotype came up a few times. The rearrangement links TRBV30 to TRBJ2-2; unclear D gene. Germline loops: CDR1 GTSNPN, CDR2 SVGIG (reference sequence). This CDR3 contains 13 residues. Trimming stripped 0 bases from V and 4 bases from J, with 6 bases between. CDR3: CAWSVFSTGELFF. Here the CDR3 DNA reads TGTGCCTGGAGTGTCTTTTCCACCGGGGAGCTGTTTTTT. Using reference TRBV30 and TRBJ2-2 for the parts outside the CDR3, the full variable domain is SQTIHQWPATLVQPVGSPLSLECTVEGTSNPNLYWYRQAAGRGLQLLFYSVGIGQISSEVPQNLSASRPQDRQFILSSKKLLLSDSGFYLCAWSVFSTGELFFGEGSRLTVL.

The chain joins TRBV5-1 to TRBJ1-1; unclear D gene. Per the germline V gene, CDR1 is SGHRS and CDR2 is YFSETQ. The CDR3 is made up of 16 amino acids. V was shortened by 0 bases and J by 4 bases, with 16 bases between the two germline ends. This CDR3 reads CASSLAPQPASTEAFF. The DNA for the CDR3 is TGCGCCAGCAGCTTGGCCCCTCAGCCCGCGAGCACTGAAGCTTTCTTT.

This rearrangement joins TRBV30 to TRBJ1-2; possible D gene TRBD1, 5 bases. CDR1 and CDR2 from the germline V gene are GTSNPN and SVGIG (reference sequence). The V end lost 2 bases, the J end lost 5 bases, and 18 bases lay between the germline ends. The CDR3 runs 15 residues. The CDR3 DNA is TGTGCCTGGAGTAAGGACATTGCACCTAGGTATGGCTACACCTTC. It specifies CAWSKDIAPRYGYTF.

This clonotype appeared a few times. V and J are TRBV12-3 or TRBV12-4 and TRBJ2-3; 8 nucleotides align to TRBD2. J was trimmed by 2 bases and V by 3 bases; bases with no gene match: 7. The CDR3 is 16 amino acids. The CDR3 is CASSFQGLGHTDTQYF. CDR3 DNA: TGTGCCAGCAGTTTCCAGGGACTAGGACACACAGATACGCAGTATTTT.

The chain is built from TRBV10-3 and TRBJ2-3; possible D gene TRBD1, 6 bases. Trimming shortened V by 9 bases and J by 1 base, and 17 bases separated the two germline ends. This CDR3 spans 15 amino acids. The V gene's germline CDR1 is ENHRY and CDR2 SYGVKD. CDR3 region: CAIRETGPGTDTQYF. As DNA, the CDR3 is TGTGCCATAAGAGAGACAGGACCAGGCACAGATACGCAGTATTTT.

There are a few counts of this clonotype. This chain links TRBV20-1 with TRBJ2-2; D not certain. From germline, CDR1 is DFQATT and CDR2 SNEGSKA (reference sequence). This CDR3 contains 13 residues. V was trimmed by 3 bases and J by 0 bases, leaving 5 bases between them. The CDR3, as DNA: TGCAGTGCTAGGCAGCCGAACACCGGGGAGCTGTTTTTT. Residues: CSARQPNTGELFF.

V and J are TRBV4-1 and TRBJ1-4, with a weak D call TRBD1 (5 bases). Germline V gene lookup returns CDR1 MGHRA and CDR2 YSYEKL. The CDR3 runs 17 residues. Trimming removed 0 bases at V and 8 bases at J, with 19 bases between. In nucleotides, the CDR3 is TGCGCCAGCAGCCAAGATCCGTTGGGATCCGGGGGGGAAAAACTGTTTTTT. It is translated as CASSQDPLGSGGEKLFF.

The V gene is TRBV24-1, the J gene TRBJ2-5, with 8 bases lining up with TRBD1. The V segment lost 1 base and the J segment 1 base; nucleotides outside the gene matches: 1. The CDR3 extends over 15 amino acids. The V gene's germline CDR1 is KGHDR and CDR2 SFDVKD. The CDR3 sequence: CATSDFTGGQETQYF. The DNA of the CDR3 is TGTGCCACCAGTGATTTTACAGGGGGCCAAGAGACCCAGTACTTC.

Only a few counts were recorded for this clonotype. This sequence joins TRBV20-1 and TRBJ1-4; D is unclear. Trimming took 5 bases from V and 4 from J, leaving 14 bases between them. In germline, CDR1 is DFQATT, CDR2 SNEGSKA (reference sequence). The CDR3 runs 14 residues. In DNA form, the CDR3 reads TGCAGTGCTCTCAAAGGGATAGTTAATGAAAAACTGTTTTTT. This encodes CSALKGIVNEKLFF.